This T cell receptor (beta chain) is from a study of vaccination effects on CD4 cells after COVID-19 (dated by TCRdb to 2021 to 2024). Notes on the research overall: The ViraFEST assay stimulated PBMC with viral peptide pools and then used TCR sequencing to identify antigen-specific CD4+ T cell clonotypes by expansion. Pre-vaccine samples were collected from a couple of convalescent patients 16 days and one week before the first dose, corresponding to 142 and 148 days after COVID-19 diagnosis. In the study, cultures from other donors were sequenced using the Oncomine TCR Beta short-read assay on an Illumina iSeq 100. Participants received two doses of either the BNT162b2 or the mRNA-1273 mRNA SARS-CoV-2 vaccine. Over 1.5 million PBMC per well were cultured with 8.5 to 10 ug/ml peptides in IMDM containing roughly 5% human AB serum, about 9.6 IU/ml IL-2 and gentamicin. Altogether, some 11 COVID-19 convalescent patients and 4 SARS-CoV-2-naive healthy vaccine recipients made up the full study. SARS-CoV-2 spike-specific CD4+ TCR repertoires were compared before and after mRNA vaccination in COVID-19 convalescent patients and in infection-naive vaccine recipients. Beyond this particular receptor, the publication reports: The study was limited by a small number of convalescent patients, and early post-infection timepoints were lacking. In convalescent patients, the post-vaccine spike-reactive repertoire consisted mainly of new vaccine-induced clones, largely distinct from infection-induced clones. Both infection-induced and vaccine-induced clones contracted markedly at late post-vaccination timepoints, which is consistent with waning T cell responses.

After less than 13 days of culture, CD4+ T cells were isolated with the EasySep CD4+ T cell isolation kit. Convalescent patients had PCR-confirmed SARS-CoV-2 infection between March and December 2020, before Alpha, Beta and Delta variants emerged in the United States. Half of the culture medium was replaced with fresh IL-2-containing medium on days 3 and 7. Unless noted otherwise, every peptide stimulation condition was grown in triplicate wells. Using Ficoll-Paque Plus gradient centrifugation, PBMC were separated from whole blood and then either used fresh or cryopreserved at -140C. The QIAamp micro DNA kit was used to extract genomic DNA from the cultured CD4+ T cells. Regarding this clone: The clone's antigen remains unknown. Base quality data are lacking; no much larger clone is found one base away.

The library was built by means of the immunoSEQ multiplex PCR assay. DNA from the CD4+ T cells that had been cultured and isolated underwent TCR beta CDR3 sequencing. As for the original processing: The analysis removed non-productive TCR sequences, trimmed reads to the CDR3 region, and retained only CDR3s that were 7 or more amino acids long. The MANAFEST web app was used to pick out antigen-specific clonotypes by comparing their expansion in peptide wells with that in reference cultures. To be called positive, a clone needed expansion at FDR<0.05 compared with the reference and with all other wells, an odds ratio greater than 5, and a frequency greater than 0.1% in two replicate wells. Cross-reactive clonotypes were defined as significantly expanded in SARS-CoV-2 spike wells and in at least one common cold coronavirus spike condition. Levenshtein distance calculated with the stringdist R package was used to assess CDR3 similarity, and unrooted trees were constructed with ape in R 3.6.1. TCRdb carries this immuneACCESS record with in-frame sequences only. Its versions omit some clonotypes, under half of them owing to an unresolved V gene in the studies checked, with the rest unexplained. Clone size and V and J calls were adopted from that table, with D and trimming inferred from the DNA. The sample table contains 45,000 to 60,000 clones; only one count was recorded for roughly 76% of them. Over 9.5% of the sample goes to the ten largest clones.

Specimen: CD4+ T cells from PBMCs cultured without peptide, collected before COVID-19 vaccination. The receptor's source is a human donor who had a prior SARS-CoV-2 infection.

The sequence in DNA is TGTGCCAGTAGCCGTCTTCAGGGAATGGATGAAAAACTGTTTTTT. Its protein reads: CASSRLQGMDEKLFF. The V and J genes are TRBV19 and TRBJ1-4; 5 matching bases give a weak D call of TRBD1. CDR1 and CDR2, looked up from the germline V gene (reference sequence), are LNHDA and SQIVND. V and J lose 6 bases and 6 bases, and a span of 17 bases separates them. There are 15 amino acids in the CDR3, from cysteine to phenylalanine inclusive. Of all the DNA, just the CDR3 is kept, 45 bases in frame from base 1.